This T cell receptor beta chain was sequenced for a study of cytomegalovirus exposure and HLA in healthy donors. Findings and caveats of the study: In a later analysis, HLA-associated beta chains showed higher expansion and lower generation probabilities than comparable chains.

This PCR relied on a set of 60 Vbeta primers and 13 Jbeta primers. This table comes from immunoSEQ multiplex PCR, and its TCRdb copy is limited to in-frame clones, with some not included. Of 200,000 or so clones listed, 84% are singletons. Germline CDR1 reads LNHDA; CDR2 reads SQIVND (reference sequence). V lost 3 bases to trimming and J lost 4 bases, with 13 bases between them. The CDR3 is made up of 15 amino acids. Each donor was healthy, and each was a bone marrow donor. About this clone itself: Its target is unknown.

This TCR derives from a boy younger than 18 in good health and CMV-seronegative. Sequences were obtained from PBMCs. This chain connects TRBV19 to TRBJ2-1; maybe TRBD2 (5 bases). CDR3: CASSIASGGYNEQFF. The CDR3 DNA reads as TGTGCCAGTAGTATTGCCAGCGGAGGATACAATGAGCAGTTCTTC.